The clone carrying this T cell receptor beta chain occurred many times. The antigen remains undetermined. The data stem from a study of T cells in Graves' hyperthyroidism and ophthalmopathy. Study summary: Staff took peripheral blood when the initial diagnosis was made, before any treatment began.

Together with thyroid ultrasound, orbital computed tomography, serum thyroxine and TRAb, clinical symptoms were used for diagnoses. V shed 3 bases and J 1 base; nucleotides not matched to a gene: 10. Germline CDR1 reads SGHAT; CDR2 reads FQDESV (reference sequence). This CDR3 is 17 amino acids long. The investigators amplified TCR beta CDR3 regions from RNA transcripts. During a first-round RT-PCR of the TCR CDR3, the HTBI primer set was used. Using its own MiXCR run on the multiplex PCR reads, TCRdb lists one record per CDR3 protein. The table records 550,000 to 850,000 distinct CDR3 sequences, 18% of them present only once. Points from the study as a whole: Ophthalmopathy was identified by the model a median about 6 months ahead of onset.

The sample taken for sequencing was blood. The chain carries TRBV11-1 and TRBJ1-2; 8 bases are a match to TRBD1. The origin of this receptor is a woman between 45 and 65 years old with Graves' hyperthyroidism that later progressed to Graves' ophthalmopathy. Here the CDR3 DNA reads TGTGCCAGCAGCTTCGATGGACAGGGATGGTTTAACTATGGCTACACCTTC. Amino acid sequence: CASSFDGQGWFNYGYTF.